This T cell receptor (beta chain) was profiled in a study of CD8+ T cells in alopecia areata. Study as a whole: Treatment comprised oral tofacitinib, 5 to 10 mg twice daily, in treated patients. Whole-study results and caveats: Researchers reported that TCR sharing among patients proved less clear than in mice, possibly HLA-linked.

J lost 2 bases, V lost 6 bases, and 1 base had no gene match. This CDR3 spans 14 amino acids. From germline, CDR1 is MNHEY and CDR2 SMNVEV (reference sequence). cDNA prepared by RNA extraction and subsequent reverse transcription served as the template for sequencing. Profiling relied on immunoSEQ multiplex PCR, and the TCRdb table lists in-frame clones only, not all of them. The table shows tens of thousands of clones, with roughly 60% occurring only once. About this clone itself: Its antigen is still unknown.

The sorting of PBMCs gave CD4+ and CD8+ T cells. The starting material was CD8+ T cells sorted from blood, obtained at week 0. The V call is TRBV27, the J call TRBJ2-7; 13 bases fit TRBD2. The sequence was obtained from a human donor with alopecia areata. The CDR3 DNA reads TGTGCCAGCAGACTAGCGGGAGGGCCCTACGAGCAGTACTTC. Its translation is CASRLAGGPYEQYF.